These T cell receptor beta chains were read from a single sample in a study of T-cell reconstitution after alpha-beta-depleted transplantation in children. TCRdb ran MiXCR on the PCR reads and lists one entry per CDR3 protein. The sample carries 450,000 to 550,000 distinct CDR3 sequences, roughly an eighth recorded once. Sequences were derived from PBMCs, mostly from graft donor cells, sampled 180 days after TCRalphabeta/CD19-depleted stem cell transplant. The receptors here all came from a female patient aged 2-15 years who had a stem cell transplant for aplastic anemia, so the T cells may come from the graft donor. Both conserved end residues are part of each CDR3. Each record gives: clone size, D gene, V gene, J gene, CDR3 protein, CDR3 DNA. The D gene is left open where the match is weak. Clone size is not always given. Where it is, it says once, few, many or a class for expanded clones.

abundance: -
d_gene: TRBD2
v_gene: TRBV9
j_gene: TRBJ2-1
CDR3aa: CASSVWTSGIPFSSYNEQFF
CDR3nt: TGTGCCAGCAGCGTATGGACTAGCGGGATCCCTTTCAGCTCCTACAATGAGCAGTTCTTC

abundance: few
d_gene: TRBD1
v_gene: TRBV27
j_gene: TRBJ1-1
CDR3aa: CASSPLDRDNTEAFF
CDR3nt: TGTGCCAGCAGTCCCCTGGACAGGGACAACACTGAAGCTTTCTTT

abundance: -
d_gene: -
v_gene: TRBV6-2/TRBV6-3
j_gene: TRBJ1-5
CDR3aa: CASSYPALQPQHF
CDR3nt: TGTGCCAGCAGTTACCCCGCACTCCAGCCCCAGCATTTT

abundance: few
d_gene: -
v_gene: TRBV28
j_gene: TRBJ1-2
CDR3aa: CASSSGGADYGYTF
CDR3nt: TGTGCCAGCAGTTCGGGAGGGGCGGACTATGGCTACACCTTC

abundance: few
d_gene: -
v_gene: TRBV5-6
j_gene: TRBJ2-4
CDR3aa: CASSLEGAIQYF
CDR3nt: TGTGCCAGCAGCTTGGAGGGTGCCATTCAGTACTTC

abundance: many
d_gene: TRBD1
v_gene: TRBV29-1
j_gene: TRBJ2-5
CDR3aa: CSVTDRNVGETQYF
CDR3nt: TGCAGCGTTACGGACAGGAACGTCGGAGAGACCCAGTACTTC

abundance: -
d_gene: -
v_gene: TRBV20-1
j_gene: TRBJ2-1
CDR3aa: CSARSLRESPYNEQFF
CDR3nt: TGCAGTGCTAGGTCCCTACGGGAGAGTCCCTACAATGAGCAGTTCTTC

abundance: many
d_gene: -
v_gene: TRBV20-1
j_gene: TRBJ1-5
CDR3aa: CSARDVGVASQPQHF
CDR3nt: TGCAGTGCTAGAGATGTAGGGGTCGCCAGCCAGCCCCAGCATTTT

abundance: -
d_gene: TRBD2
v_gene: TRBV25-1
j_gene: TRBJ2-5
CDR3aa: CASSWRGGSGSQETQYF
CDR3nt: TGTGCCAGCAGCTGGCGAGGTGGTAGCGGGAGCCAAGAGACCCAGTACTTC

abundance: -
d_gene: -
v_gene: TRBV21-1
j_gene: TRBJ1-4
CDR3aa: CASSRDRGSRTGNEKLFF
CDR3nt: TGTGCCAGCAGCAGAGACAGGGGAAGCCGCACAGGCAATGAAAAACTGTTTTTT

abundance: -
d_gene: -
v_gene: TRBV7-9
j_gene: TRBJ1-1
CDR3aa: CASSPGGSRAEAFF
CDR3nt: TGTGCCAGCAGCCCCGGGGGGAGTAGGGCTGAAGCTTTCTTT

abundance: few
d_gene: TRBD1
v_gene: TRBV28
j_gene: TRBJ1-5
CDR3aa: CASSSGGASQPQHF
CDR3nt: TGTGCCAGCAGTTCAGGGGGCGCGTCTCAGCCCCAGCATTTT

abundance: few
d_gene: TRBD1
v_gene: TRBV28
j_gene: TRBJ2-1
CDR3aa: CASRLFGQGAFEQFF
CDR3nt: TGTGCCAGCAGACTCTTTGGGCAGGGGGCGTTTGAGCAGTTCTTC

abundance: -
d_gene: TRBD2
v_gene: TRBV29-1
j_gene: TRBJ2-2
CDR3aa: CSVVGGGTGELFF
CDR3nt: TGCAGCGTTGTCGGCGGGGGAACCGGGGAGCTGTTTTTT

abundance: many
d_gene: TRBD1
v_gene: TRBV20-1
j_gene: TRBJ1-1
CDR3aa: CSAREHRGIVGEAFF
CDR3nt: TGCAGTGCTAGAGAACACAGGGGAATCGTTGGTGAAGCTTTCTTT

abundance: -
d_gene: TRBD2
v_gene: TRBV28
j_gene: TRBJ2-1
CDR3aa: CASSPPPGVWWERESYNEQFF
CDR3nt: TGTGCCAGCAGTCCCCCCCCAGGGGTATGGTGGGAGCGGGAGTCCTACAATGAGCAGTTCTTC

abundance: few
d_gene: -
v_gene: TRBV4-3
j_gene: TRBJ2-7
CDR3aa: CASSPRTKGEPYEQYF
CDR3nt: TGCGCCAGCAGCCCCCGTACGAAGGGAGAACCCTACGAGCAGTACTTC

abundance: -
d_gene: -
v_gene: TRBV28
j_gene: TRBJ1-6
CDR3aa: CASSSDLRNSPLHF
CDR3nt: TGTGCCAGCAGTTCTGACTTACGGAATTCACCCCTCCACTTT

abundance: -
d_gene: TRBD1
v_gene: TRBV19
j_gene: TRBJ1-2
CDR3aa: CASSIGQGYGYTF
CDR3nt: TGTGCCAGTAGTATAGGACAGGGATATGGCTACACCTTC

abundance: many
d_gene: -
v_gene: TRBV28
j_gene: TRBJ2-7
CDR3aa: CASSLAYSYEQYF
CDR3nt: TGTGCCAGCAGTTTAGCCTATTCCTACGAGCAGTACTTC

abundance: -
d_gene: -
v_gene: TRBV14
j_gene: TRBJ2-1
CDR3aa: CASSQGAGNEQFF
CDR3nt: TGTGCCAGCAGCCAAGGTGCTGGGAATGAGCAGTTCTTC

abundance: few
d_gene: -
v_gene: TRBV7-9
j_gene: TRBJ2-5
CDR3aa: CASSLTGRTPRKTQYF
CDR3nt: TGTGCCAGCAGCTTAACCGGTCGGACACCCCGAAAGACCCAGTACTTC

abundance: many
d_gene: -
v_gene: TRBV20-1
j_gene: TRBJ1-1
CDR3aa: CSAQLGTKNTEAFF
CDR3nt: TGCAGTGCTCAGTTAGGGACAAAGAACACTGAAGCTTTCTTT

abundance: -
d_gene: -
v_gene: TRBV20-1
j_gene: TRBJ2-4
CDR3aa: CSAHLLGSLLAKNIQYF
CDR3nt: TGCAGTGCGCACCTTTTGGGTAGCCTCCTAGCCAAAAACATTCAGTACTTC

abundance: -
d_gene: -
v_gene: TRBV19
j_gene: TRBJ2-2
CDR3aa: CASITGPTVRGAGELFF
CDR3nt: TGTGCCAGTATCACGGGACCGACCGTCCGAGGTGCCGGGGAGCTGTTTTTT

abundance: many
d_gene: TRBD2
v_gene: TRBV20-1
j_gene: TRBJ2-1
CDR3aa: CSVGLAGGSEQFF
CDR3nt: TGCAGTGTAGGGCTAGCGGGAGGTTCAGAGCAGTTCTTC

abundance: -
d_gene: TRBD1
v_gene: TRBV18
j_gene: TRBJ2-1
CDR3aa: CASSPLGTGKHNEQFF
CDR3nt: TGTGCCAGCTCACCACTCGGGACAGGGAAACACAATGAGCAGTTCTTC

abundance: -
d_gene: -
v_gene: TRBV5-1
j_gene: TRBJ1-1
CDR3aa: CASSWDGPMNTEAFF
CDR3nt: TGCGCCAGCAGTTGGGACGGCCCTATGAACACTGAAGCTTTCTTT

abundance: -
d_gene: TRBD2
v_gene: TRBV12-3/TRBV12-4
j_gene: TRBJ2-3
CDR3aa: CASSSPWASGGSTDTQYF
CDR3nt: TGTGCCAGCAGTTCACCGTGGGCTAGCGGGGGTAGCACAGATACGCAGTATTTT

abundance: -
d_gene: -
v_gene: TRBV9
j_gene: TRBJ2-2
CDR3aa: CASSVVGGIGNTGELFF
CDR3nt: TGTGCCAGCAGCGTAGTAGGAGGGATCGGGAACACCGGGGAGCTGTTTTTT

abundance: -
d_gene: TRBD2
v_gene: TRBV6-5
j_gene: TRBJ2-1
CDR3aa: CASSYGTSVHEQFF
CDR3nt: TGTGCCAGCAGTTACGGGACTAGTGTACATGAGCAGTTCTTC

abundance: few
d_gene: -
v_gene: TRBV4-3
j_gene: TRBJ2-1
CDR3aa: CASSQDKASEQFF
CDR3nt: TGCGCCAGCAGCCAAGATAAGGCGAGTGAGCAGTTCTTC

abundance: few
d_gene: TRBD1
v_gene: TRBV20-1
j_gene: TRBJ1-5
CDR3aa: CSAMTLSRGVNQPQHF
CDR3nt: TGCAGTGCCATGACCCTCAGCAGGGGGGTTAATCAGCCCCAGCATTTT

abundance: few
d_gene: -
v_gene: TRBV24-1
j_gene: TRBJ1-5
CDR3aa: CATKDLEGPQHF
CDR3nt: TGTGCCACCAAAGATCTGGAGGGGCCCCAGCATTTT

abundance: few
d_gene: -
v_gene: TRBV20-1
j_gene: TRBJ1-2
CDR3aa: CSAKGETDYGYTF
CDR3nt: TGCAGTGCTAAAGGGGAGACAGACTATGGCTACACCTTC

abundance: many
d_gene: TRBD2
v_gene: TRBV25-1
j_gene: TRBJ2-1
CDR3aa: CASSAPGLAGAWEEQFF
CDR3nt: TGTGCCAGCAGTGCCCCCGGACTAGCGGGAGCGTGGGAGGAGCAGTTCTTC

abundance: -
d_gene: TRBD1
v_gene: TRBV30
j_gene: TRBJ2-3
CDR3aa: CAWDRGLSTDTQYF
CDR3nt: TGTGCCTGGGACAGGGGGCTCTCCACAGATACGCAGTATTTT

abundance: many
d_gene: -
v_gene: TRBV5-1
j_gene: TRBJ2-7
CDR3aa: CASSTQGYEQYF
CDR3nt: TGCGCCAGCAGCACCCAGGGGTACGAGCAGTACTTC

abundance: many
d_gene: -
v_gene: TRBV5-1
j_gene: TRBJ2-2
CDR3aa: CASSLAVAYTGELFF
CDR3nt: TGCGCCAGCAGCTTGGCTGTGGCCTACACCGGGGAGCTGTTTTTT

abundance: -
d_gene: -
v_gene: TRBV7-9
j_gene: TRBJ1-1
CDR3aa: CASSQWRGTFEAFF
CDR3nt: TGTGCCAGCAGTCAGTGGAGGGGAACCTTCGAGGCTTTCTTT

abundance: few
d_gene: -
v_gene: TRBV6-6
j_gene: TRBJ2-3
CDR3aa: CASNPGRTDTQYF
CDR3nt: TGTGCCAGCAACCCGGGCCGCACAGATACGCAGTATTTT

abundance: -
d_gene: TRBD2
v_gene: TRBV28
j_gene: TRBJ2-7
CDR3aa: CASSFGGRLAGGPSYEQYF
CDR3nt: TGTGCCAGCAGTTTCGGGGGGAGACTAGCGGGAGGGCCTTCCTACGAGCAGTACTTC

abundance: few
d_gene: -
v_gene: TRBV5-1
j_gene: TRBJ2-3
CDR3aa: CASSWTRGTDTQYF
CDR3nt: TGCGCCAGCAGCTGGACGAGGGGTACAGATACGCAGTATTTT

abundance: -
d_gene: TRBD1
v_gene: TRBV12-3/TRBV12-4
j_gene: TRBJ1-6
CDR3aa: CASSYEGAGNSPLHF
CDR3nt: TGTGCCAGCAGCTATGAGGGGGCTGGGAATTCACCCCTCCACTTT

abundance: many
d_gene: TRBD1
v_gene: TRBV9
j_gene: TRBJ1-6
CDR3aa: CASSVRDSYNSPLHF
CDR3nt: TGTGCCAGCAGCGTCCGGGACAGTTATAATTCACCCCTCCACTTT

abundance: many
d_gene: TRBD1
v_gene: TRBV10-3
j_gene: TRBJ2-7
CDR3aa: CAIRGDSASEQYF
CDR3nt: TGTGCCATCAGGGGGGACAGCGCCTCCGAGCAGTACTTC

abundance: few
d_gene: TRBD1
v_gene: TRBV12-3/TRBV12-4
j_gene: TRBJ2-4
CDR3aa: CASSPRTGNKNIQYF
CDR3nt: TGTGCCAGCAGTCCCAGGACAGGCAACAAAAACATTCAGTACTTC

abundance: -
d_gene: TRBD1
v_gene: TRBV28
j_gene: TRBJ1-5
CDR3aa: CASWDRGGNQPQHF
CDR3nt: TGTGCCAGTTGGGACAGGGGAGGTAATCAGCCCCAGCATTTT

abundance: few
d_gene: -
v_gene: TRBV28
j_gene: TRBJ1-4
CDR3aa: CASSTPGIGEKLFF
CDR3nt: TGTGCCAGCTCGACCCCCGGTATTGGTGAAAAACTGTTTTTT

abundance: few
d_gene: -
v_gene: TRBV19
j_gene: TRBJ2-1
CDR3aa: CASSRTLSGNEQFF
CDR3nt: TGTGCCAGTAGTAGAACCCTTAGTGGCAATGAGCAGTTCTTC

abundance: once
d_gene: TRBD2
v_gene: TRBV5-4
j_gene: TRBJ2-1
CDR3aa: CASSLLAGHNEQFF
CDR3nt: TGTGCCAGCAGCTTGCTAGCGGGCCACAATGAGCAGTTCTTC

abundance: -
d_gene: -
v_gene: TRBV15
j_gene: TRBJ2-7
CDR3aa: CATSRPGYEQYF
CDR3nt: TGTGCCACCTCCCGTCCCGGGTACGAGCAGTACTTC

abundance: -
d_gene: -
v_gene: TRBV27
j_gene: TRBJ2-5
CDR3aa: CASSLKASLETQYF
CDR3nt: TGTGCCAGCAGTTTAAAGGCCAGTTTGGAGACCCAGTACTTC

abundance: -
d_gene: -
v_gene: TRBV5-6
j_gene: TRBJ2-1
CDR3aa: CASSLYRVRTNEQFF
CDR3nt: TGTGCCAGCAGCTTGTATCGGGTGCGCACAAATGAGCAGTTCTTC

abundance: -
d_gene: -
v_gene: TRBV6-2/TRBV6-3
j_gene: TRBJ2-5
CDR3aa: CASSFIGSSLETQYF
CDR3nt: TGTGCCAGCAGCTTCATCGGGAGTAGCCTGGAGACCCAGTACTTC

abundance: -
d_gene: TRBD1
v_gene: TRBV12-3/TRBV12-4
j_gene: TRBJ1-5
CDR3aa: CASTEGGGQPQHF
CDR3nt: TGTGCCAGCACCGAAGGGGGCGGCCAGCCCCAGCATTTT

abundance: many
d_gene: -
v_gene: TRBV6-1
j_gene: TRBJ1-1
CDR3aa: CASSPGGFGGAEAFF
CDR3nt: TGTGCCAGCAGCCCCGGAGGGTTCGGTGGGGCTGAAGCTTTCTTT

abundance: -
d_gene: -
v_gene: TRBV12-3/TRBV12-4
j_gene: TRBJ2-5
CDR3aa: CASSLTRGPETQYF
CDR3nt: TGTGCCAGCAGTTTAACCCGGGGTCCAGAGACCCAGTACTTC

abundance: -
d_gene: -
v_gene: TRBV19
j_gene: TRBJ2-1
CDR3aa: CATAYVKGGYNEQFF
CDR3nt: TGTGCCACTGCATATGTGAAGGGGGGGTACAATGAGCAGTTCTTC

abundance: -
d_gene: -
v_gene: TRBV29-1
j_gene: TRBJ2-2
CDR3aa: CSVAQGGYTGELFF
CDR3nt: TGCAGCGTTGCCCAGGGGGGTTACACCGGGGAGCTGTTTTTT